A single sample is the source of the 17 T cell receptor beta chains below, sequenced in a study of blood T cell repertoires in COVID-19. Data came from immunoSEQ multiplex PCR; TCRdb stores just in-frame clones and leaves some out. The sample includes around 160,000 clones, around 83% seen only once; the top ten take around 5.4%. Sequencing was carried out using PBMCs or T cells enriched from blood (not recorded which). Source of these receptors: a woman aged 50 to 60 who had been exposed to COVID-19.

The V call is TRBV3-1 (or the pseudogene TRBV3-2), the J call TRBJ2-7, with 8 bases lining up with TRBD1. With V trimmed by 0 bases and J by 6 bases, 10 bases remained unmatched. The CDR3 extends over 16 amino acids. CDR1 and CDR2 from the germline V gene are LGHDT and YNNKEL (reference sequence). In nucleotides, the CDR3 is TGTGCCAGCAGCCAAGATGGGGGGCAGGGGGCTTCCGAGCAGTACTTC. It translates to CASSQDGGQGASEQYF.

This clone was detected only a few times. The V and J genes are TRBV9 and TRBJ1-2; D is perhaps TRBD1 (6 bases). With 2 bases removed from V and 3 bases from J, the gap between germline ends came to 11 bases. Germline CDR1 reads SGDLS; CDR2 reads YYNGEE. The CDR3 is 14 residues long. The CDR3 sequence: CASSVGSGDYGYTF. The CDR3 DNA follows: TGTGCCAGCAGCGTTGGTTCAGGGGACTATGGCTACACCTTC. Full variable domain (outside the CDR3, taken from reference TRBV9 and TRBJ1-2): DSGVTQTPKHLITATGQRVTLRCSPRSGDLSVYWYQQSLDQGLQFLIQYYNGEERAKGNILERFSAQQFPDLHSELNLSSLELGDSALYFCASSVGSGDYGYTFGSGTRLTVV.

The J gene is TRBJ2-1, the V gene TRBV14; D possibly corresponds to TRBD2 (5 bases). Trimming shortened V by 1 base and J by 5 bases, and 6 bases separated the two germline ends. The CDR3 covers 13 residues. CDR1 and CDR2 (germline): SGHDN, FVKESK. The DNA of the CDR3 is TGTGCCAGCAGCCAAGTACTAGACAATGAGCAGTTCTTC. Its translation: CASSQVLDNEQFF.

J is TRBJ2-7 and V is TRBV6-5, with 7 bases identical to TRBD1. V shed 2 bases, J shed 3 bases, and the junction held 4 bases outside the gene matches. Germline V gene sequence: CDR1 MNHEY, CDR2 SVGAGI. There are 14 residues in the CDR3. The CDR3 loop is CASSYGAGGYEQYF. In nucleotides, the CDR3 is TGTGCCAGCAGTTACGGGGCAGGGGGCTACGAGCAGTACTTC.

The CDR3 bases are TGCGCCAGCAGCCAGGACCTTAGCAGGGTGGTACATTCACCCCTCCACTTT. Its protein is CASSQDLSRVVHSPLHF. The chain carries TRBV4-1 and TRBJ1-6, with a possible D match to TRBD1 (5 bases). This CDR3 region has 17 residues. Germline CDR1 is MGHRA and CDR2 is YSYEKL. The germline V and J ends were trimmed by 3 bases and 8 bases, with 20 bases remaining between them.

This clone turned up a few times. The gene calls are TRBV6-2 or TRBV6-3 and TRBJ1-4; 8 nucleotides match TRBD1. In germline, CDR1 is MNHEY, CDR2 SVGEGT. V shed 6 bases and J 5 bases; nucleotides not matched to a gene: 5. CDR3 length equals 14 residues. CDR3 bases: TGTGCCAGCAGCCCGGGACAGGACAATGAAAAACTGTTTTTT. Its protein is CASSPGQDNEKLFF.

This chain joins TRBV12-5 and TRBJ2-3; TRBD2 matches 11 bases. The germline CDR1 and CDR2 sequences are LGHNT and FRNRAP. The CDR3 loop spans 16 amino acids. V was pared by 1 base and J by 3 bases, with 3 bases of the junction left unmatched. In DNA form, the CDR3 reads TGTGCTAGTGGTTTGGCTTTAGCGGGGGGGACAGATACGCAGTATTTT. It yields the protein CASGLALAGGTDTQYF.

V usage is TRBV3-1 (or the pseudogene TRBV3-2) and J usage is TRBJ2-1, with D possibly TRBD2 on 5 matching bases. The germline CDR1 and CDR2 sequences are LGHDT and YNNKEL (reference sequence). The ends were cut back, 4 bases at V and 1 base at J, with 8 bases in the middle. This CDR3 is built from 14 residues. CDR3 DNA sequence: TGTGCCAGCAGCCCTCGGGGTTCCTACAATGAGCAGTTCTTC. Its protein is CASSPRGSYNEQFF.

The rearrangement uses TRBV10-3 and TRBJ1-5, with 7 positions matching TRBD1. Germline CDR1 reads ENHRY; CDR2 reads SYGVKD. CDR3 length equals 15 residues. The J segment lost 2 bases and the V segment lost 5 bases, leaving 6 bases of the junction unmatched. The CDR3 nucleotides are TGTGCCATCAGTACAGGGGATCGGGGCAATCAGCCCCAGCATTTT. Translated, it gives CAISTGDRGNQPQHF.

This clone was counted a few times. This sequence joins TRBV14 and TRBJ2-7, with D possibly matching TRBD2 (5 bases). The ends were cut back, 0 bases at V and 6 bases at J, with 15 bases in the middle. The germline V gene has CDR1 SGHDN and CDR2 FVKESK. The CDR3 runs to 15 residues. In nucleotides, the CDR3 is TGTGCCAGCAGCCAAGATCCCTCCGGGATTGCCGAGCAGTACTTC. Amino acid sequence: CASSQDPSGIAEQYF.

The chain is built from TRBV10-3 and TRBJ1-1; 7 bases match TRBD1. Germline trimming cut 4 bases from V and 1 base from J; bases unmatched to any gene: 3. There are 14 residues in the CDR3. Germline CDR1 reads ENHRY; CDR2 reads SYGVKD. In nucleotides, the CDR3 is TGTGCCATCAGTGGGGGACAGCCGAACACTGAAGCTTTCTTT. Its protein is CAISGGQPNTEAFF.

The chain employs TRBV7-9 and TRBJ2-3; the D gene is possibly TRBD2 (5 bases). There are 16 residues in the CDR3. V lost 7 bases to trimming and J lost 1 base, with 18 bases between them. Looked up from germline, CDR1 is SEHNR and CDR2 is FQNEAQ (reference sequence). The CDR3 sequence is CASILRLDGGTDTQYF. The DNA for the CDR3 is TGTGCCAGCATTCTCCGGCTAGACGGGGGCACAGATACGCAGTATTTT.

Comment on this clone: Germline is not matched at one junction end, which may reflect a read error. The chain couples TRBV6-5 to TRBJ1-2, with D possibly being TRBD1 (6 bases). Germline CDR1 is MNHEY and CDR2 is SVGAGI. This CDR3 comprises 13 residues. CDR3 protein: CATSRGGARGYTF. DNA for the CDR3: TGTGCCACCAGTAGGGGGGGGGCAAGGGGCTACACCTTC.

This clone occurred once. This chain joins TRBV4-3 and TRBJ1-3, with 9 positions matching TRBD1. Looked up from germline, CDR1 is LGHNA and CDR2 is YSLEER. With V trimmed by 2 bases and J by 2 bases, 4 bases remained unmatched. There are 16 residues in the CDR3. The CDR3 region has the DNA TGCGCCAGCAGCCAACAGGACAGGGGTGCTGGAAACACCATATATTTT. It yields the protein CASSQQDRGAGNTIYF.

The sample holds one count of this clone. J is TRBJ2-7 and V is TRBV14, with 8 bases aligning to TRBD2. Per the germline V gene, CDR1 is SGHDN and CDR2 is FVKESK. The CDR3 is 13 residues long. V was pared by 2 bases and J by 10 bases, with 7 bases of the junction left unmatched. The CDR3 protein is CASSQPAGAPQYF. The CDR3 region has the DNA TGTGCCAGCAGCCAACCAGCGGGGGCCCCCCAGTACTTC. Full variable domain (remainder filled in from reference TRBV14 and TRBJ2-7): EAGVTQFPSHSVIEKGQTVTLRCDPISGHDNLYWYRRVMGKEIKFLLHFVKESKQDESGMPNNRFLAERTGGTYSTLKVQPAELEDSGVYFCASSQPAGAPQYFGPGTRLTVT.

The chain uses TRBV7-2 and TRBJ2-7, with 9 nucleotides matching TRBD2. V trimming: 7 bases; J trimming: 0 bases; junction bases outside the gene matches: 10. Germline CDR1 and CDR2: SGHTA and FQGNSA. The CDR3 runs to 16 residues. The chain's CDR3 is CASTTQSSGASYEQYF. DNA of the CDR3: TGTGCCAGCACCACTCAGTCTAGCGGGGCCTCCTACGAGCAGTACTTC.

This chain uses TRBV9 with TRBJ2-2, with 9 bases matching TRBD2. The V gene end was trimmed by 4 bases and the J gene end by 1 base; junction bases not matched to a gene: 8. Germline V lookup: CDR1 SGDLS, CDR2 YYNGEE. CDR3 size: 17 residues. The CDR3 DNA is TGTGCCAGCAGCCCCCGGGGTAGCGGGGGGAACACCGGGGAGCTGTTTTTT. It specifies CASSPRGSGGNTGELFF.